Listed here is a single T cell receptor beta chain. Its specificity is unknown. With the Oncomine TCR Beta short-read assay, DNA from cultured CD4+ T cells was sequenced. TCRdb reanalysed the PCR reads using MiXCR and keeps one entry per CDR3 protein. The table has some 9,700 distinct CDR3 sequences, more than 60% seen once. This entry belongs to a study of vaccination and CD4 T cells after COVID-19. The CDR3 is 14 residues long. Germline CDR1 reads SGHRS; CDR2 reads YFSETQ. The ends were cut back, 1 base at V and 3 bases at J, with 10 bases in the middle. The treatment: approximately 9-day PBMC culture with coronavirus spike peptide pools or control peptides (ViraFEST assay).

The TCR sequence derives from a human donor who had recovered from COVID-19. This chain joins TRBV5-1 and TRBJ2-5; weak D call: TRBD2 (6 bases). The sequenced material came from CD4+ T cells from blood, cultured in vitro. CDR3 sequence (DNA): TGCGCCAGCAGCTTGATGACTAGTGAAGAGACCCAGTACTTC. Translating it yields CASSLMTSEETQYF. The variable domain in full, completed from reference TRBV5-1 and TRBJ2-5, reads KAGVTQTPRYLIKTRGQQVTLSCSPISGHRSVSWYQQTPGQGLQFLFEYFSETQRNKGNFPGRFSGRQFSNSRSEMNVSTLELGDSALYLCASSLMTSEETQYFGPGTRLLVL.